Presented here are 20 T cell receptor beta chains from one specimen sequenced in a study of T cell responses to AZD1222 COVID-19 vaccine. Sequencing was performed with immunoSEQ multiplex PCR; in TCRdb, only in-frame clones are kept and a portion is missing. The sample records just over 150,000 clones, roughly 90% being singletons. Here the sequenced sample was peripheral blood, taken 28 days after the second AZD1222 dose. These receptors were collected from an adult who received the AZD1222 COVID-19 vaccine.

This clone was counted only a few times. The CDR3 sequence: CASSPSGGRDEAFF. In DNA, the CDR3 is TGTGCCAGCAGCCCCAGCGGGGGGAGGGATGAAGCTTTCTTT. The genes are TRBV4-2 and TRBJ1-1, with TRBD1 as a possible D gene (5 bases). The length of the CDR3 is 14 residues. Trimming shortened V by 4 bases and J by 7 bases, and 16 bases separated the two germline ends. CDR1 LGHNA and CDR2 YNFKEQ come from the germline V gene.

The chain is built from TRBV19 and TRBJ2-1; 7 nucleotides align to TRBD1. This CDR3 is 17 amino acids long. CDR1 is LNHDA, CDR2 SQIVND, per germline (reference sequence). The junction had 11 bases not matched to a gene; V was cut back by 4 bases and J by 2 bases. The CDR3 here is CASSTYLTGVPYNEQFF. The CDR3 DNA reads TGTGCCAGTAGTACCTACCTTACAGGGGTGCCCTACAATGAGCAGTTCTTC. The full variable domain, rest sourced from reference TRBV19 and TRBJ2-1, is DGGITQSPKYLFRKEGQNVTLSCEQNLNHDAMYWYRQDPGQGLRLIYYSQIVNDFQKGDIAEGYSVSREKKESFPLTVTSAQKNPTAFYLCASSTYLTGVPYNEQFFGPGTRLTVL.

The chain employs TRBV27 and TRBJ2-3; 13 bases agree with TRBD2. CDR3 length: 17 residues. In germline, CDR1 is MNHEY, CDR2 SMNVEV (reference sequence). Trimming removed 8 bases from V and 0 bases from J; junction bases left unmatched: 8. In DNA, the CDR3 is TGTGCCAGCGGAACTAGCGGGAGGGCTGCCAGCACAGATACGCAGTATTTT. This gives the protein CASGTSGRAASTDTQYF.

This chain uses TRBV6-5 with TRBJ1-2, with D tentatively TRBD1 (6 bases). Deletions cut 10 bases from V and 5 bases from J, with 17 bases between. Per the germline V gene, CDR1 is MNHEY and CDR2 is SVGAGI. The CDR3 is 13 residues long. CDR3 protein: CATYGPQGYGYTF. CDR3 bases: TGTGCCACCTATGGTCCACAGGGATATGGCTACACCTTC.

The V gene is TRBV7-2, the J gene TRBJ1-1; D uncertain. Germline CDR1 and CDR2: SGHTA and FQGNSA. V shed 1 base and J shed 1 base, with 7 bases lying between them. The CDR3 extends over 14 amino acids. The CDR3 region is CASSLDTGNTEAFF. The CDR3 DNA is TGTGCCAGCAGCTTAGACACGGGGAACACTGAAGCTTTCTTT. Combining the CDR3 with reference TRBV7-2 and TRBJ1-1 gives the whole variable domain GAGVSQSPSNKVTEKGKDVELRCDPISGHTALYWYRQSLGQGLEFLIYFQGNSAPDKSGLPSDRFSAERTGGSVSTLTIQRTQQEDSAVYLCASSLDTGNTEAFFGQGTRLTVV.

V is TRBV5-1 and J is TRBJ2-1, with D perhaps TRBD1 (6 bases). There are 16 residues in the CDR3. Germline V gene sequence: CDR1 SGHRS, CDR2 YFSETQ. Trimming stripped 0 bases from V and 6 bases from J, with 16 bases between. This CDR3 is CASSLESDSKPNEQFF. The CDR3 nucleotides read TGCGCCAGCAGCTTGGAGTCGGACAGTAAACCCAATGAGCAGTTCTTC.

The chain has TRBV19 and TRBJ1-2, with 9 bases that match TRBD1. The J segment lost 5 bases and the V segment lost 2 bases, leaving 9 bases of the junction unmatched. Germline V lookup: CDR1 LNHDA, CDR2 SQIVND (reference sequence). This CDR3 has 16 residues. CDR3 protein: CASSIFGVGTGYGYTF. The CDR3 DNA follows: TGTGCCAGTAGTATATTCGGTGTCGGGACAGGGTATGGCTACACCTTC. The full variable domain, its missing parts supplied by reference TRBV19 and TRBJ1-2, is DGGITQSPKYLFRKEGQNVTLSCEQNLNHDAMYWYRQDPGQGLRLIYYSQIVNDFQKGDIAEGYSVSREKKESFPLTVTSAQKNPTAFYLCASSIFGVGTGYGYTFGSGTRLTVV.

The V and J genes are TRBV7-9 and TRBJ2-2; TRBD2 matches at 10 bases. The V segment lost 0 bases and the J segment 3 bases; nucleotides outside the gene matches: 4. The CDR3 extends over 17 amino acids. Germline V gene data show CDR1 as SEHNR and CDR2 as FQNEAQ (reference sequence). CDR3 bases: TGTGCCAGCAGCTTAGCGCGGACTAGCGGATACACCGGGGAGCTGTTTTTT. Translated, it gives CASSLARTSGYTGELFF. Full variable domain (remainder filled in from reference TRBV7-9 and TRBJ2-2): DTGVSQNPRHKITKRGQNVTFRCDPISEHNRLYWYRQTLGQGPEFLTYFQNEAQLEKSRLLSDRFSAERPKGSFSTLEIQRTEQGDSAMYLCASSLARTSGYTGELFFGEGSRLTVL.

The chain links TRBV19 to TRBJ2-2, with D tentatively TRBD1 (6 bases). Germline V gene lookup returns CDR1 LNHDA and CDR2 SQIVND (reference sequence). The CDR3 contains 15 residues. The V and J ends lost 5 bases and 5 bases respectively, with 15 bases between them. CDR3 coding DNA: TGTGCCAGTAGTCCGCCTAGACAGGCAACCGGGGAGCTGTTTTTT. It translates to CASSPPRQATGELFF.

The CDR3 region is CASSFLTRTGGTGELFF. The CDR3 DNA reads as TGCGCCAGCAGCTTCCTGACGCGAACAGGGGGCACCGGGGAGCTGTTTTTT. The chain is built from TRBV5-1 and TRBJ2-2, with 8 nucleotides matching TRBD1. The CDR3 contains 17 residues. Losses at the gene ends were 2 bases for V and 4 bases for J; bases not matched to a gene: 10. The germline V gene encodes CDR1 SGHRS and CDR2 YFSETQ.

The V and J genes are TRBV29-1 and TRBJ1-1; no definite D call. Germline V gene data show CDR1 as SQVTM and CDR2 as ANQGSEA. Trimming took off 0 bases at V and 6 bases at J, with 11 bases between the two ends. This CDR3 is 13 amino acids long. For the CDR3, the DNA is TGCAGCGTTGAAGATAAGGAGGTGGCTGAAGCTTTCTTT. Its protein is CSVEDKEVAEAFF.

This sequence joins TRBV7-8 and TRBJ2-2; 9 bases are shared with TRBD2. There are 16 residues in the CDR3. The V and J ends lost 3 bases and 0 bases, in that order; junction bases with no gene match: 2. Germline V gives CDR1 SGHVS, CDR2 FQNEAQ. The DNA for the CDR3 is TGTGCCAGCAGCTTCCTAGCGGGGACGAACACCGGGGAGCTGTTTTTT. Protein: CASSFLAGTNTGELFF.

V is TRBV7-9 and J is TRBJ2-1, with D perhaps TRBD1 (5 bases). The CDR3 totals 17 residues. Germline values: CDR1 SEHNR, CDR2 FQNEAQ (reference sequence). The V and J ends lost 6 bases and 4 bases respectively, with 22 bases between them. In DNA form, the CDR3 reads TGTGCCAGCAGTTTCAGACAGACCCTTGGGCCTTACAATGAGCAGTTCTTC. It translates to CASSFRQTLGPYNEQFF.

The V and J genes are TRBV5-5 and TRBJ2-7; 9 bases are a match to TRBD2. Germline values: CDR1 SGHKS, CDR2 YYEKEE (reference sequence). J was trimmed by 1 base and V by 2 bases; bases with no gene match: 7. This CDR3 has 16 residues. The CDR3 reads CASSFRQAGGSYEQYF. The CDR3 nucleotides read TGTGCCAGCAGCTTCCGACAAGCGGGAGGTTCCTACGAGCAGTACTTC.

The rearrangement links TRBV30 to TRBJ2-1; D gene ambiguous. Germline CDR1 reads GTSNPN; CDR2 reads SVGIG (reference sequence). V was pared by 0 bases and J by 7 bases, with 10 bases between. CDR3 size: 13 residues. CDR3 DNA: TGTGCCTGGAGTGTATTGGACGGGAATGAGCAGTTCTTC. The encoded protein is CAWSVLDGNEQFF.

The chain combines TRBV21-1 with TRBJ1-1; no check of the table's D call, TRBD1, against the DNA was made. TRBV21-1 is assigned pseudogene status. CDR3 length: 13 residues. CDR3 protein: CASTFRVSTEAFF. As DNA, the CDR3 is TGTGCCAGCACCTTCAGGGTGAGCACTGAAGCTTTCTTT.

This clone was recorded once. The rearrangement links TRBV11-3 to TRBJ2-1; a weak D match, TRBD2 (6 bases). There are 15 residues in the CDR3. Trimming took 3 bases from V and 1 from J, leaving 10 bases between them. The V gene's germline CDR1 is SGHNT and CDR2 YENEEA. CDR3: CASSFNRGSYNEQFF. CDR3 bases: TGTGCCAGCAGCTTCAACCGGGGGTCCTACAATGAGCAGTTCTTC.

V is TRBV10-1 and J is TRBJ2-3; TRBD2 aligns across 14 bases. From germline, CDR1 is WNHNN and CDR2 SYGVQD (reference sequence). This CDR3 comprises 19 residues. The V gene end was trimmed by 6 bases and the J gene end by 0 bases; junction bases not matched to a gene: 11. CDR3 DNA sequence: TGCGCCAGCAGCAAGACTAGCGGGAGGGCCAAAGGTAGCACAGATACGCAGTATTTT. Protein sequence: CASSKTSGRAKGSTDTQYF.

The chain couples TRBV5-5 to TRBJ2-1; D may match TRBD1 or TRBD2 (6 bases each). The CDR3 has 16 residues. V was trimmed by 6 bases and J by 4 bases, leaving 20 bases between them. Germline loops: CDR1 SGHKS, CDR2 YYEKEE (reference sequence). CDR3 nucleotides: TGTGCCAGCACTACGCAGGTCCGGGGGCCATACAATGAGCAGTTCTTC. Amino acid sequence: CASTTQVRGPYNEQFF.

The rearrangement joins TRBV18 to TRBJ2-7; D tentatively reads TRBD1 or TRBD2 (5 bases each). V was clipped by 6 bases and J by 7 bases, with 10 bases between them. The CDR3 is 11 amino acids. Germline V gives CDR1 KGHSH, CDR2 LQKENI. The CDR3 sequence is CASSQEGEQYF. In DNA, the CDR3 is TGTGCCAGCTCGCAAGAGGGGGAGCAGTACTTC. Supplemented by reference TRBV18 and TRBJ2-7, the full variable domain reads NAGVMQNPRHLVRRRGQEARLRCSPMKGHSHVYWYRQLPEEGLKFMVYLQKENIIDESGMPKERFSAEFPKEGPSILRIQQVVRGDSAAYFCASSQEGEQYFGPGTRLTVT.